The present entry profiles one T cell receptor (beta chain) with its context. No neoadjuvant therapy was given to the selected pancreatic ductal adenocarcinoma patients before their surgery. The data stem from a study of T cells in pancreatic ductal adenocarcinoma. Here immunoSEQ multiplex PCR was the method, and the copy in TCRdb shows in-frame clones only, minus some. The sample lists just under 30,000 clones; roughly nine tenths were seen once. The CDR3 covers 11 residues. V was shortened by 5 bases and J by 7 bases, with 6 bases between the two germline ends. Per germline, CDR1 MGHRA and CDR2 YSYEKL.

V and J are TRBV4-1 and TRBJ2-1; no clear D gene. The receptor was isolated from a human donor with pancreatic ductal adenocarcinoma. Sequenced input: PBMCs. The CDR3 protein is CASSDGNEQFF. CDR3 bases: TGCGCCAGCAGCGACGGGAATGAGCAGTTCTTC.